Shown below are 13 T cell receptor beta chains from a single sample sequenced in a study of T cells in Graves' hyperthyroidism and ophthalmopathy. The source material, RNA transcripts, was used to amplify TCR beta CDR3 regions. The HTBI primer set was used in a first-round RT-PCR of the TCR CDR3. A single record per CDR3 protein comes from TCRdb applying MiXCR to the multiplex PCR reads. The sample has 400,000 to 550,000 distinct CDR3 sequences, around 14% seen once. The sequencing input was blood. The receptors were gathered from a woman under 30 with Graves' hyperthyroidism.

This clonotype appeared many times. J is TRBJ2-3 and V is TRBV11-2; 7 bases map to TRBD2. The junction had 10 bases not matched to a gene; V was cut back by 4 bases and J by 0 bases. Germline V gene lookup returns CDR1 SGHAT and CDR2 FQNNGV. This CDR3 has 17 residues. The CDR3 spells CASSSRLASYSTDTQYF. In nucleotides, the CDR3 is TGTGCCAGCAGCTCCAGACTAGCTTCTTATAGCACAGATACGCAGTATTTT.

This clonotype showed up many times. The chain is built from TRBV7-8 and TRBJ1-5; D remains ambiguous. The germline gives CDR1 SGHVS, CDR2 FQNEAQ. With 5 bases removed from V and 2 bases from J, the gap between germline ends came to 7 bases. This CDR3 region has 13 residues. In nucleotides, the CDR3 is TGTGCCAGCAGCGGCATTGGCAATCAGCCCCAGCATTTT. This translates into CASSGIGNQPQHF.

There are many counts of this clonotype. The rearrangement links TRBV7-9 to TRBJ2-1, with TRBD2 matching 12 bases. Trimming removed 2 bases from V and 7 bases from J; junction bases left unmatched: 9. Germline V lookup: CDR1 SEHNR, CDR2 FQNEAQ (reference sequence). This CDR3 region has 17 residues. CDR3 protein: CASSLRLAGEGQNEQFF. In DNA, the CDR3 is TGTGCCAGCAGCTTAAGACTAGCGGGAGAAGGTCAAAATGAGCAGTTCTTC.

V usage is TRBV6-6 and J usage is TRBJ1-4, with 10 bases fitting TRBD1. The CDR3 extends over 20 amino acids. Germline V gene sequence: CDR1 MNHNY, CDR2 SVGAGI (reference sequence). Trimming removed 0 bases from V and 8 bases from J; junction bases left unmatched: 18. The CDR3 region is CASSYSTPGQGIMGLEKLFF. The CDR3, as DNA: TGTGCCAGCAGTTACTCTACCCCGGGACAGGGGATCATGGGCTTAGAAAAACTGTTTTTT.

The table lists this clonotype with many counts. This chain connects TRBV2 to TRBJ1-1, with 10 bases that match TRBD1. Trimming took 7 bases from V and 4 from J; bases not matched to a gene: 15. The CDR3 totals 17 residues. Germline loops: CDR1 SNHLY, CDR2 FYNNEI. The CDR3 here is CASTLQWMGQGSTEAFF. CDR3 in DNA: TGTGCCAGCACCCTGCAGTGGATGGGACAGGGGAGCACTGAAGCTTTCTTT.

J is TRBJ2-1 and V is TRBV4-1; weak D call: TRBD1 (5 bases). Trimming left V 2 bases short and J 8 bases short, with 13 bases between. Looked up from germline, CDR1 is MGHRA and CDR2 is YSYEKL. The CDR3 is 14 amino acids. The CDR3: CASSQSKGSHEQFF. The CDR3 region has the DNA TGCGCCAGCAGCCAATCGAAGGGGTCCCATGAGCAGTTCTTC.

This clonotype was picked up many times. The V call is TRBV6-1, the J call TRBJ2-6, with 8 bases matching TRBD1. J gave up 0 bases and V 9 bases, and 4 bases lay outside the gene matches. This CDR3 comprises 15 residues. Germline CDR1 is MNHNS and CDR2 is SASEGT. The chain's CDR3 is CASGTGDSGANVLTF. The CDR3 bases are TGTGCCAGTGGGACAGGCGACTCTGGGGCCAACGTCCTGACTTTC.

In its sample, this clonotype was seen many times. This rearrangement joins TRBV20-1 to TRBJ1-1; weak D call: TRBD1 (6 bases). The CDR3 is 14 residues long. Per germline, CDR1 DFQATT and CDR2 SNEGSKA (reference sequence). V was pared by 3 bases and J by 3 bases, with 14 bases between. CDR3: CSARGGGAYTEAFF. The DNA for the CDR3 is TGCAGTGCTAGGGGCGGGGGCGCGTACACTGAAGCTTTCTTT.

This clonotype was seen repeatedly, ten times or more. The CDR3 here is CSAPGGKSTGELFF. The CDR3 DNA reads TGCAGTGCTCCTGGGGGGAAGAGCACCGGGGAGCTGTTTTTT. The chain employs TRBV20-1 and TRBJ2-2; maybe TRBD2 (6 bases). Per the germline V gene, CDR1 is DFQATT and CDR2 is SNEGSKA (reference sequence). Trimming took 5 bases from V and 4 from J, leaving 14 bases between them. This CDR3 region has 14 residues.

This clonotype has a count of ten or more. The J gene is TRBJ1-6, the V gene TRBV18; D uncertain. This CDR3 has 17 residues. Germline V gene lookup returns CDR1 KGHSH and CDR2 LQKENI. V lost 4 bases and J lost 4, with 17 bases in between. The CDR3 nucleotides read TGTGCCAGCTCACGCGACCCCCCAGCACCTTATAATTCACCCCTCCACTTT. Translated: CASSRDPPAPYNSPLHF.

This clonotype was detected ten times or more. This rearrangement joins TRBV11-2 to TRBJ2-1; 8 bases line up with TRBD2. CDR1 and CDR2 from the germline V gene are SGHAT and FQNNGV. This CDR3 contains 15 residues. With V trimmed by 8 bases and J by 7 bases, 13 bases remained unmatched. CDR3: CASYAGAGVGNEQFF. The CDR3 nucleotides read TGTGCCAGCTACGCTGGAGCGGGAGTCGGAAATGAGCAGTTCTTC.

The sample holds a few counts of this clonotype. The chain's CDR3 is CASSQESGPYEQYF. For the CDR3, the DNA is TGTGCCAGCAGCCAAGAGTCGGGACCCTACGAGCAGTACTTC. V usage is TRBV3-1 and J usage is TRBJ2-7; D may match TRBD1 or TRBD2 (5 bases each). The germline gives CDR1 LGHDT, CDR2 YNNKEL (reference sequence). The CDR3 contains 14 residues. V lost 0 bases to trimming and J lost 2 bases, with 8 bases between them.

With regard to this clonotype: A read error may produce the germline difference seen at one junction end. The genes are TRBV20-1 and TRBJ1-3; D is perhaps TRBD1 (5 bases). This CDR3 is built from 13 residues. The germline CDR1 and CDR2 sequences are DFQATT and SNEGSKA (reference sequence). The CDR3 region is CSAKQDSGSTIYF. As DNA, the CDR3 is TGCAGTGCTAAACAGGACTCTGGAAGCACCATATATTTT.